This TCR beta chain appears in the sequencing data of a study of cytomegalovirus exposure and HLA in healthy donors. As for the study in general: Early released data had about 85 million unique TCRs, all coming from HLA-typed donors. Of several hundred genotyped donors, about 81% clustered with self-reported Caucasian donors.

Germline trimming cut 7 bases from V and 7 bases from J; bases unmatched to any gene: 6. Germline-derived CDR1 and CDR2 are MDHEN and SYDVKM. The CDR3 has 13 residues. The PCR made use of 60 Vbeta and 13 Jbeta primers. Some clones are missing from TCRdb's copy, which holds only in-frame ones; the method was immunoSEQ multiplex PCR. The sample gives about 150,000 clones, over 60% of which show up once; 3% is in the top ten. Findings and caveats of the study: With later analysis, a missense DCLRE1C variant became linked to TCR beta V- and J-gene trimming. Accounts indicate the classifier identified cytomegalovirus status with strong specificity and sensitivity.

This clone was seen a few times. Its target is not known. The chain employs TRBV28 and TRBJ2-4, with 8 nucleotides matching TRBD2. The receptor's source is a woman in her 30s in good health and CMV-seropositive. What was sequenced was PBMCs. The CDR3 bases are TGTGCCAGCAATCGCGGGGGGCAGAACATTCAGTACTTC. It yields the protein CASNRGGQNIQYF.